This T cell receptor beta chain was captured by sequencing in a study of tumor-infiltrating lymphocytes in localized non-small cell lung cancer (dated by TCRdb to 2020 to 2023). Turning to the overall study: The cohort covered several histologies, both smokers and never-smokers, and patients whose samples were collected after neoadjuvant chemotherapy. Each patient provided resected tumor tissue plus uninvolved lung tissue from the same patient, with the uninvolved lung tissue described as non-adjacent to the tumor. Alongside flow cytometry, multiplex immunofluorescence, RNA-seq, exome sequencing and proteomics, TCR sequencing was applied to the same patients as one of several integrated assays. The overall ICON cohort was composed of around 150 surgical patients with localized non-small cell lung cancer whose tumors were resected. For 50 to 55 patients, immunoSEQ T-cell fraction was compared between paired tumor and uninvolved lung. The investigation overall reported the following: TCRbeta sequencing supported higher T cell infiltration in tumors than in uninvolved lung tissue, consistent with immunofluorescence CD3 counts. Different pieces of the same tissue were used for different assays, so technical variation could not be separated from intratumor heterogeneity. The TCR-derived T-cell fraction showed no difference between the flow cytometry-defined immunotypes IM1 (good prognosis) and IM2 (poor prognosis). Assay coverage varied across patients depending on available tissue quantity, so only a subset of the cohort had TCR sequencing. No association of tumor T-cell fraction from TCR sequencing with recurrence-free survival was found (p = 0.61).

Inclusive of the bounding cysteine and phenylalanine, the CDR3 is 13 residues long. The entry retains the CDR3 DNA only, 39 bases that are in frame from base 1. Looking up the germline V gene yields CDR1 SGDLS and CDR2 YYNGEE. Notes on this clone: No cognate antigen has been identified for it. Nothing much larger sits one base from this clone, and base qualities are not available.

TCR sequencing with the immunoSEQ assay provided the T-cell fraction in tumor and uninvolved lung tissue. The paper's data handling went like this. For survival analysis, patients were split into high (upper tertile) and low (lower two tertiles) T-cell fraction groups and compared by log-rank test. A signed-rank test was used to check for differences in T-cell fraction between paired tumor and uninvolved lung. This is the immuneACCESS table as TCRdb keeps it, with only in-frame sequences that have V and J called. A part of the clones is gone; compared with another copy, unresolved V genes explain less than half, and the rest is unexplained. From that table come the V and J calls and clone size; the DNA was used to work out D and trimming. The sample table contains about 23,000 clones; only one count was recorded for about two thirds of them. The ten largest clones represent 5.5% to 7% of the sample.

The first patient joined ICON in the first half of 2016, and enrollment wrapped up when the last patient was enrolled in September 2018. From a subcohort of some 80 patients, fresh tumor and matched uninvolved tissue were collected for in-depth immune analyses, including TCR sequencing. TCR sequencing was performed on DNA isolated from bulk tissue, without cell sorting. The rearranged segments are TRBV9 and TRBJ1-5; D gene: possibly TRBD1, on 6 matching bases. Sequencing input: lung tumor tissue. The receptor comes from a human donor with non-small cell lung cancer. The CDR3 region has the sequence CVSGRQGNQPQHF. The DNA reads TGTGTCAGTGGAAGGCAGGGGAATCAGCCCCAGCATTTT.